This entry lists 9 T cell receptor beta chains sequenced from one sample in a study of radiotherapy plus CTLA-4 blockade in lung cancer. The assay was immunoSEQ multiplex PCR, and TCRdb's table has in-frame clones only and misses some. Counted here are some 70,000 clones, approximately 79% occurring once; the ten biggest clones make up roughly a tenth. The sample here was peripheral blood, taken from a patient treated with radiotherapy plus ipilimumab. Receptors originate from a human donor with non-small cell lung cancer who had a complete response to radiotherapy plus ipilimumab.

The chain links TRBV5-4 to TRBJ2-3, with 7 bases identical to TRBD2. Germline values: CDR1 SGHNT, CDR2 YYREEE (reference sequence). This CDR3 comprises 20 residues. V trimming: 2 bases; J trimming: 2 bases; junction bases outside the gene matches: 20. The CDR3 here is CASSFKTSSYTRWDTDTQYF. CDR3 coding DNA: TGTGCCAGCAGCTTTAAGACTAGCAGCTATACCAGGTGGGACACAGATACGCAGTATTTT. Together with reference TRBV5-4 and TRBJ2-3, the CDR3 gives the full variable domain: ETGVTQSPTHLIKTRGQQVTLRCSSQSGHNTVSWYQQALGQGPQFIFQYYREEENGRGNFPPRFSGLQFPNYSSELNVNALELDDSALYLCASSFKTSSYTRWDTDTQYFGPGTRLTVL.

The rearrangement joins TRBV9 to TRBJ2-6; D unresolved. CDR3 length: 15 residues. Per germline, CDR1 SGDLS and CDR2 YYNGEE. Trimming pared 3 bases from V and 2 bases from J, leaving 9 bases between. CDR3 loop: CASSDGSPGANVLTF. As DNA, the CDR3 is TGTGCCAGCAGCGACGGGTCACCTGGGGCCAACGTCCTGACTTTC. The variable domain in full, with the rest retrieved from reference TRBV9 and TRBJ2-6, is DSGVTQTPKHLITATGQRVTLRCSPRSGDLSVYWYQQSLDQGLQFLIQYYNGEERAKGNILERFSAQQFPDLHSELNLSSLELGDSALYFCASSDGSPGANVLTFGAGSRLTVL.

The chain uses TRBV6-1 and TRBJ2-7; TRBD2 aligns across 8 bases. The CDR3 has 14 amino acids. After removal of 3 bases from V and 2 bases from J, the junction contained 3 bases not matched to a gene. Germline values: CDR1 MNHNS, CDR2 SASEGT. The CDR3 DNA reads TGTGCCAGCAGTGACAGAGCGGGGGCCTACGAGCAGTACGTC. It translates to CASSDRAGAYEQYV.

V usage is TRBV18 and J usage is TRBJ2-5; D remains ambiguous. The J call may be mistaken, given a closer DNA end match to TRBJ2-7. Germline-derived CDR1 and CDR2 are KGHSH and LQKENI. The CDR3 contains 15 residues. CDR3 in DNA: TGTGCCAGCTCACCGGTACAGACGAGCTCCTACGAGCAGTACTTC. This codes for CASSPVQTSSYEQYF.

CDR3 nucleotides: TGTGCCAGCAGCTTAGGAGGAAATGCCGGCGAGCAGTACGTC. Its translation is CASSLGGNAGEQYV. The gene calls are TRBV7-2 and TRBJ2-7; D unresolved. The ends were cut back, 1 base at V and 6 bases at J, with 13 bases in the middle. CDR3 length equals 14 residues. The V gene's germline CDR1 is SGHTA and CDR2 FQGNSA.

V and J are TRBV15 and TRBJ2-5; 8 bases align to TRBD1. V dropped 5 bases and J dropped 0; count of bases not matched to a gene: 5. CDR1 LNHNV and CDR2 YYDKDF come from the germline V gene (reference sequence). CDR3 size: 15 residues. CDR3 nucleotide sequence: TGTGCCACCAGCCTTGGGACAGGAGACCAAGAGACCCAGTACTTC. It specifies CATSLGTGDQETQYF.

V is TRBV2 and J is TRBJ2-3, with D unclear. CDR3 length: 12 residues. V lost 2 bases to trimming and J lost 4 bases, with 4 bases between them. Per the germline V gene, CDR1 is SNHLY and CDR2 is FYNNEI. CDR3 sequence: CASSERADTQYF. CDR3 in DNA: TGTGCCAGCAGTGAAAGAGCAGATACGCAGTATTTT. Complete variable domain (other parts from reference TRBV2 and TRBJ2-3): EPEVTQTPSHQVTQMGQEVILRCVPISNHLYFYWYRQILGQKVEFLVSFYNNEISEKSEIFDDQFSVERPDGSNFTLKIRSTKLEDSAMYFCASSERADTQYFGPGTRLTVL.

The chain is built from TRBV6-5 and TRBJ1-2; no firm D call. Per the germline V gene, CDR1 is MNHEY and CDR2 is SVGAGI. The V gene lost 4 bases and the J gene lost 0 bases, with 9 bases spanning the gap. The CDR3 has 14 amino acids. The CDR3 here is CASSSEKANYGYTF. CDR3 bases: TGTGCCAGCAGTTCGGAGAAAGCTAACTATGGCTACACCTTC.

In this sample, this clone turned up once. The V gene is TRBV11-2, the J gene TRBJ2-2; D call uncertain. The V end lost 6 bases, the J end lost 1 base, and 3 bases lay between the germline ends. Germline CDR1 reads SGHAT; CDR2 reads FQNNGV. The CDR3 has 12 amino acids. The CDR3 DNA follows: TGTGCCAGCAGTATGAACACCGGGGAGCTGTTTTTT. As protein: CASSMNTGELFF.